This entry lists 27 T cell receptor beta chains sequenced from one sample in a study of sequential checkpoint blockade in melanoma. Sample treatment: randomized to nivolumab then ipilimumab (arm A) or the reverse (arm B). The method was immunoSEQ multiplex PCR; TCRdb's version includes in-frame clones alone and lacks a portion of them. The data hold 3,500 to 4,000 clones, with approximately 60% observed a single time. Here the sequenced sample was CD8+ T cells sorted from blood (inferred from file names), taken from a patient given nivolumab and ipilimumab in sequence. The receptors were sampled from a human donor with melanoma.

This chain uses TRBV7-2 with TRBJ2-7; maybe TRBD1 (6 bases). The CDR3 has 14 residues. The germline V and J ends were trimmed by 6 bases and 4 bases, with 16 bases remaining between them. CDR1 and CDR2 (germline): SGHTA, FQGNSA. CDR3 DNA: TGTGCCAGCAGTTGGGGACATCTTGTTTACGAGCAGTACTTC. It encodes CASSWGHLVYEQYF.

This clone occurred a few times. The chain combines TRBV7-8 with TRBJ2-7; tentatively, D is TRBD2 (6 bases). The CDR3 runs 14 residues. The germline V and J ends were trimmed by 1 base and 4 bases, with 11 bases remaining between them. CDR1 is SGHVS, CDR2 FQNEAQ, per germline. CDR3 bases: TGTGCCAGCAGCTTAGGGGGGACTCATTACGAGCAGTACTTC. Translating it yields CASSLGGTHYEQYF.

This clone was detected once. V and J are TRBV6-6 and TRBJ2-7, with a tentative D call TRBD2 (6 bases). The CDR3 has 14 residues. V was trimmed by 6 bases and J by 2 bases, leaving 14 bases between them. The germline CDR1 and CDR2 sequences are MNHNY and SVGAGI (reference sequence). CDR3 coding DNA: TGTGCCAGCAGGCAAGACGGGGGACCCTACGAGCAGTACTTC. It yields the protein CASRQDGGPYEQYF.

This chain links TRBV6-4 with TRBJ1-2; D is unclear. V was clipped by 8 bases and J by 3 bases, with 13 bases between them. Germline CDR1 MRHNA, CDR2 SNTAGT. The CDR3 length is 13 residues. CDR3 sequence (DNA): TGTGCCAGCGACCACGGGAGGGACTATGGCTACACCTTC. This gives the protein CASDHGRDYGYTF.

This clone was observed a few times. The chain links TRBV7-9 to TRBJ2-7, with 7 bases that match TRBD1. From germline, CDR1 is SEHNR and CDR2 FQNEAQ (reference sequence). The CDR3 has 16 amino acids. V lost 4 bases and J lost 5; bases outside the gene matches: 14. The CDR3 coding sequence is TGTGCCAGCAGCTCCTCCGGGACAGAAGTGGTCCACGAGCAGTACTTC. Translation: CASSSSGTEVVHEQYF.

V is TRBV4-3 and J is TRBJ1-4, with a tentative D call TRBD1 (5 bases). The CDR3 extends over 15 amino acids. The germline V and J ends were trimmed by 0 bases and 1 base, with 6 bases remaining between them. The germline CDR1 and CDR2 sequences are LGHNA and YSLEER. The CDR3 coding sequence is TGCGCCAGCAGCCAAGACCAGGGAACTAATGAAAAACTGTTTTTT. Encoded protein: CASSQDQGTNEKLFF.

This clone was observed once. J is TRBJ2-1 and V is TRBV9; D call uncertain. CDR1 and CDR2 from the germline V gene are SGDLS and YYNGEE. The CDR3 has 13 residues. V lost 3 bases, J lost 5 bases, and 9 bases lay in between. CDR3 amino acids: CASSGRFDNEQFF. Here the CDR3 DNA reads TGTGCCAGCAGCGGCAGGTTCGACAATGAGCAGTTCTTC.

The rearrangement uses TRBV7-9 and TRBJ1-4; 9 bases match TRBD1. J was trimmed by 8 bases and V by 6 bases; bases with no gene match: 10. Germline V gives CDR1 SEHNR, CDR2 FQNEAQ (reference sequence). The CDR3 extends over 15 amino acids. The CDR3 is CASSPTGTGREKLFF. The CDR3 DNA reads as TGTGCCAGCAGTCCCACCGGGACAGGGCGAGAAAAACTGTTTTTT.

CDR3 bases: TGTGCCAGCAATCAAGAGGGGGCTTATTATGAGCAGTTCTTC. Encoded protein: CASNQEGAYYEQFF. This chain connects TRBV6-1 to TRBJ2-1, with TRBD1 matching 7 bases. The CDR3 contains 14 residues. Germline V gene lookup returns CDR1 MNHNS and CDR2 SASEGT. Losses at the gene ends were 7 bases for V and 8 bases for J; bases not matched to a gene: 11.

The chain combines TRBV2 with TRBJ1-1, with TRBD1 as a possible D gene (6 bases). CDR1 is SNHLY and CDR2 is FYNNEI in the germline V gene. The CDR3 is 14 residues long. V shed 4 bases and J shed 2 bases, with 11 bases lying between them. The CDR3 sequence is CASSAGQLNTEAFF. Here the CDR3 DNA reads TGTGCCAGCAGTGCCGGACAGCTAAACACTGAAGCTTTCTTT. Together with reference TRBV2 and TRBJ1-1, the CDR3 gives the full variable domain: EPEVTQTPSHQVTQMGQEVILRCVPISNHLYFYWYRQILGQKVEFLVSFYNNEISEKSEIFDDQFSVERPDGSNFTLKIRSTKLEDSAMYFCASSAGQLNTEAFFGQGTRLTVV.

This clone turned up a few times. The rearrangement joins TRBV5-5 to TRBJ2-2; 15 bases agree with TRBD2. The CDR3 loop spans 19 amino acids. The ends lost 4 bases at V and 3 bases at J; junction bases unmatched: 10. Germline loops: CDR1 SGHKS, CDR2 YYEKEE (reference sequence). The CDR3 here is CASSGSPGLAGGDTGELFF. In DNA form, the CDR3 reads TGTGCCAGCAGCGGGTCTCCGGGACTAGCGGGAGGCGACACCGGGGAGCTGTTTTTT.

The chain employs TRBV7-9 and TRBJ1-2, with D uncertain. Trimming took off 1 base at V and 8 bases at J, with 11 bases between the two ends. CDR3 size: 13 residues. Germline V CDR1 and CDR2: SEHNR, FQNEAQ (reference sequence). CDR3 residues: CASSLGYDVGYTF. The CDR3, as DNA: TGTGCCAGCAGCTTAGGCTACGATGTCGGCTACACCTTC.

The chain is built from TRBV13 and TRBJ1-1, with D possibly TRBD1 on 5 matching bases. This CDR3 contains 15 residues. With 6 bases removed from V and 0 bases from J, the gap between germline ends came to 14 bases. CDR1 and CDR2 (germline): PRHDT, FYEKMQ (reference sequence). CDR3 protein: CASSDRGDVNTEAFF. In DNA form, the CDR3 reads TGTGCCAGCAGTGACCGGGGGGATGTGAACACTGAAGCTTTCTTT.

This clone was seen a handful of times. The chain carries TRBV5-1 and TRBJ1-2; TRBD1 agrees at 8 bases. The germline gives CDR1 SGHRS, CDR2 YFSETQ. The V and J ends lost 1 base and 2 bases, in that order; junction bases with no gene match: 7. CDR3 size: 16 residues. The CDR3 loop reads CASSLSPGQGNYGYTF. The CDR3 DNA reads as TGCGCCAGCAGCTTGTCCCCAGGACAGGGAAACTATGGCTACACCTTC.

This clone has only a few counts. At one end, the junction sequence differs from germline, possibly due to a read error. CDR3 sequence reads: CASSLDPGTSFIF. The CDR3 DNA sequence: TGTGCCAGCAGCTTAGACCCAGGTACCTCTTTTATCTTC. The rearrangement links TRBV7-3 to TRBJ2-7; D is uncertain. The CDR3 runs to 13 residues. Germline assignment: CDR1 SGHTA and CDR2 FQGTGA.

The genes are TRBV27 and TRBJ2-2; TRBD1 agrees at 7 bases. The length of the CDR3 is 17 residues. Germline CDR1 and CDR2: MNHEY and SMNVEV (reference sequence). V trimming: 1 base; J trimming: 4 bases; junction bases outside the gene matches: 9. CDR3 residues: CASSLYSGTVSTGELFF. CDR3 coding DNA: TGTGCCAGCAGTTTATACTCAGGGACAGTTTCCACCGGGGAGCTGTTTTTT.

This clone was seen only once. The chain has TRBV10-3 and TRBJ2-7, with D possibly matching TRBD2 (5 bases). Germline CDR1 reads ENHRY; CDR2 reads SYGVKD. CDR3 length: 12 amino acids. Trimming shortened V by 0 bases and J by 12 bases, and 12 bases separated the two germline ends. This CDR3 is CAISESVGVGYF. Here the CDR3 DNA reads TGTGCCATCAGTGAGTCAGTGGGAGTAGGGTACTTC.

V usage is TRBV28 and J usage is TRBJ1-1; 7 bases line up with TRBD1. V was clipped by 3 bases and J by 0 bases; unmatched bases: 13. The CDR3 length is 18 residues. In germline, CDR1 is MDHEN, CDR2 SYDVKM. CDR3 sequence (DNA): TGTGCCAGCAGTTTTCCCCGCGACAGGGACCGAATGAACACTGAAGCTTTCTTT. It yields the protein CASSFPRDRDRMNTEAFF. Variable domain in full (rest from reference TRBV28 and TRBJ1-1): DVKVTQSSRYLVKRTGEKVFLECVQDMDHENMFWYRQDPGLGLRLIYFSYDVKMKEKGDIPEGYSVSREKKERFSLILESASTNQTSMYLCASSFPRDRDRMNTEAFFGQGTRLTVV.

The CDR3 region is CASSLHQGPTGELFF. Here the CDR3 DNA reads TGTGCCAGCAGCTTACATCAGGGGCCCACCGGGGAGCTGTTTTTT. The chain has TRBV7-8 and TRBJ2-2; tentatively, D is TRBD1 (6 bases). The germline V gene encodes CDR1 SGHVS and CDR2 FQNEAQ. The CDR3 covers 15 residues. Trimming removed 2 bases at V and 4 bases at J, with 11 bases between.

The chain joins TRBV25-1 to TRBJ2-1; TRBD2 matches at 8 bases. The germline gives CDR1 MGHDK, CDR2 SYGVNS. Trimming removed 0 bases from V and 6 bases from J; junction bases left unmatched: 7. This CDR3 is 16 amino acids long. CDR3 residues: CASSEYVSGEINEQFF. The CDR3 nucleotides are TGTGCCAGCAGTGAATATGTTAGCGGGGAGATCAATGAGCAGTTCTTC.

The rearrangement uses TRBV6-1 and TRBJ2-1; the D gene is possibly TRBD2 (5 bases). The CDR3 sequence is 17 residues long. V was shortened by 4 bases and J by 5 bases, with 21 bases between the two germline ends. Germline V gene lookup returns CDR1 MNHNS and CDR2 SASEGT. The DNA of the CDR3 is TGTGCCAGCAGTGTCAATTTTTGGGGAGTTGGGGACAATGAGCAGTTCTTC. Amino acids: CASSVNFWGVGDNEQFF.

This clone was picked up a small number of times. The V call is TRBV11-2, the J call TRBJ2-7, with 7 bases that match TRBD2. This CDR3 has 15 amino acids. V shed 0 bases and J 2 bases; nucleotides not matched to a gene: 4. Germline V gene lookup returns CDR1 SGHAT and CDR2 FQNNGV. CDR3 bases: TGTGCCAGCAGCTTAGACCCGACTAGCACCTACGAGCAGTACTTC. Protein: CASSLDPTSTYEQYF. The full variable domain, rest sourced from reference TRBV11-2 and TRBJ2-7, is EAGVAQSPRYKIIEKRQSVAFWCNPISGHATLYWYQQILGQGPKLLIQFQNNGVVDDSQLPKDRFSAERLKGVDSTLKIQPAKLEDSAVYLCASSLDPTSTYEQYFGPGTRLTVT.

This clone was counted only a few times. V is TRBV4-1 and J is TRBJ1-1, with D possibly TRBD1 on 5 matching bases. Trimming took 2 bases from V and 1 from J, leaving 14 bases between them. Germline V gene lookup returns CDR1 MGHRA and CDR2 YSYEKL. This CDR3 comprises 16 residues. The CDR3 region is CASSQRTRYENTEAFF. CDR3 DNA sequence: TGCGCCAGCAGCCAAAGGACAAGGTATGAGAACACTGAAGCTTTCTTT.

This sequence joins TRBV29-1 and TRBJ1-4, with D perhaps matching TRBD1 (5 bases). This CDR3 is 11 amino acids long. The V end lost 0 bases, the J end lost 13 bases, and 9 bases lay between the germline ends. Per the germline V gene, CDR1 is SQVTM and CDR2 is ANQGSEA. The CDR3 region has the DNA TGCAGCGTTGAAGATGGCGGGACACTGTTTTTT. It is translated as CSVEDGGTLFF.

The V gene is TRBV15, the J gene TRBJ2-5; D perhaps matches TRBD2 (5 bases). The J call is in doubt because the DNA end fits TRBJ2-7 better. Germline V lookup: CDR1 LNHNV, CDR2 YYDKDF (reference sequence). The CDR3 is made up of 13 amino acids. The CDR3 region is CATSTPGGYEQYF. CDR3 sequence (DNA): TGTGCCACCAGCACCCCCGGAGGCTACGAGCAGTACTTC.

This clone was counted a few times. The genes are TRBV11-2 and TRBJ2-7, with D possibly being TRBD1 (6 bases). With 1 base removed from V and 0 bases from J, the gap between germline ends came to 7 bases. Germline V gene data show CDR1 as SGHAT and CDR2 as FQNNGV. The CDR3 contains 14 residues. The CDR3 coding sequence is TGTGCCAGCAGCTTAGTCAGGGGCTCCTACGAGCAGTACTTC. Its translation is CASSLVRGSYEQYF.

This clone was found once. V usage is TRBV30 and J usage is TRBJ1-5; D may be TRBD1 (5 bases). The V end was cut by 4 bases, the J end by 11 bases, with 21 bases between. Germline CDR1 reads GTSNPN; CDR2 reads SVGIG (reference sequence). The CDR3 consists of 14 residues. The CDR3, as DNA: TGTGCCTGGATCAGGGTCTTTCAGGCAGCCTCCCAGCATTTT. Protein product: CAWIRVFQAASQHF.